Listed below are T cell receptor beta chains from one sample, sequenced in a study of cytotoxic CD8 clonotypes in ibrutinib-treated CLL. Sequenced by immunoSEQ multiplex PCR; TCRdb stores in-frame clones only, minus some. Of almost 250,000 clones listed, less than 75% were seen once; the top ten hold approximately 15%. The specimen was PBMCs, collected after 24 months of ibrutinib treatment. Receptor source: a human donor with chronic lymphocytic leukemia. Each CDR3 is given with its conserved first and last residue. The order of the fields is D gene, V gene, clone size, J gene, CDR3 protein, CDR3 DNA. The D gene is left open where the match is weak. The size field is filled for only some rows; it gives once, few, many or a size class.

>NA|TRBV6-5|NA|TRBJ2-3
CASSSPRDTQYF
TGTGCCAGCAGTTCCCCTAGAGATACGCAGTATTTT
>TRBD2|TRBV19|NA|TRBJ2-7
CASSPGLAGTYEQYF
TGTGCCAGTAGCCCCGGACTAGCGGGGACCTACGAGCAGTACTTC
>TRBD2|TRBV27|once|TRBJ2-3
CASTETSGQSDTQYF
TGTGCCAGCACGGAAACTAGCGGGCAGTCAGATACGCAGTATTTT
>TRBD1|TRBV7-9|many|TRBJ2-2
CASSARQGANTGELFF
TGTGCCAGCAGCGCCCGACAGGGGGCGAACACCGGGGAGCTGTTTTTT
>NA|TRBV27|NA|TRBJ2-3
CASSLAGSRYTQYF
TGTGCCAGCAGTTTGGCCGGGAGCCGCTACACGCAGTATTTT
>NA|TRBV29-1|NA|TRBJ2-1
CSVGTTRARNEQFF
TGCAGCGTGGGAACAACTAGGGCGAGGAATGAGCAGTTCTTC
>NA|TRBV4-2|NA|TRBJ2-2
CASSQERGGRGLAANTGELFF
TGTGCCAGCAGCCAAGAACGTGGTGGGCGGGGGCTCGCTGCGAACACCGGGGAGCTGTTTTTT
>NA|TRBV6-6|NA|TRBJ2-1
CASRAGGGPGNEQFF
TGTGCCAGCAGGGCAGGGGGAGGGCCGGGCAATGAGCAGTTCTTC
>TRBD2|TRBV30|once|TRBJ2-1
CAWNGGRASNEQFF
TGTGCCTGGAACGGCGGGAGGGCCTCGAATGAGCAGTTCTTC
>TRBD1|TRBV18|NA|TRBJ2-7
CASSSGTGGGFEQYF
TGTGCCAGCTCATCCGGGACAGGGGGCGGGTTCGAGCAGTACTTC
>TRBD2|TRBV30|NA|TRBJ2-5
CAWSGLAGIWPKETQYF
TGTGCCTGGAGTGGGCTAGCGGGAATCTGGCCCAAAGAGACCCAGTACTTC
>TRBD2|TRBV5-1|few|TRBJ2-7
CASSWTSGSYEQYF
TGCGCCAGCAGCTGGACTAGCGGGAGCTACGAGCAGTACTTC
>TRBD2|TRBV27|NA|TRBJ2-1
CASSFLGPSGHNEQFF
TGTGCCAGCAGTTTCTTGGGGCCTAGCGGCCACAATGAGCAGTTCTTC
>NA|TRBV6-6|NA|TRBJ2-5
CASSYWGSQETQYF
TGTGCCAGCAGTTATTGGGGTAGTCAAGAGACCCAGTACTTC
>NA|TRBV7-9|NA|TRBJ2-7
CASSPSGVPDEQYF
TGTGCCAGCAGTCCATCAGGGGTGCCCGACGAGCAGTACTTC
>NA|TRBV5-1|NA|TRBJ2-5
CASKRQDGETQYF
TGCGCCAGCAAGAGGCAGGATGGGGAGACCCAGTACTTC
>NA|TRBV25-1|NA|TRBJ2-7
CASSEAGFGSYEQYF
TGTGCCAGCAGTGAAGCGGGGTTTGGCTCCTACGAGCAGTACTTC
>TRBD2|TRBV29-1|NA|TRBJ2-1
CSAPGLAGVGPQNEQFF
TGCAGCGCCCCGGGACTAGCGGGAGTGGGCCCCCAGAATGAGCAGTTCTTC
>NA|TRBV29-1|NA|TRBJ2-3
CSVERPSGARDTQYF
TGCAGCGTTGAAAGACCCTCGGGAGCCAGAGATACGCAGTATTTT
>NA|TRBV25-1|NA|TRBJ2-7
CASSWDEAYEQYF
TGTGCCAGCAGTTGGGACGAGGCCTACGAGCAGTACTTC
>TRBD2|TRBV5-1|NA|TRBJ2-5
CASSPGTSGRAYQETQYF
TGCGCCAGCAGCCCAGGGACTAGCGGGAGGGCCTACCAAGAGACCCAGTACTTC
>TRBD2|TRBV29-1|NA|TRBJ2-5
CSTGAGGGTQYF
TGCAGCACGGGCGCGGGAGGGGGGACCCAGTACTTC
>NA|TRBV2|NA|TRBJ2-7
CASSESRYEQYF
TGTGCCAGCAGTGAGTCGCGGTACGAGCAGTACTTC
>TRBD1|TRBV7-3|NA|TRBJ2-7
CASSLPGQVGLGEQYF
TGTGCCAGCAGCCTTCCGGGACAGGTCGGTCTGGGCGAGCAGTACTTC
>NA|TRBV28|few|TRBJ1-5
CATRTASPPQPQHF
TGTGCCACCCGGACAGCCTCCCCCCCCCAGCCCCAGCATTTT
>TRBD2|TRBV4-3|NA|TRBJ2-7
CASSPGRLAGGPGF
TGCGCCAGCAGCCCCGGTCGCCTAGCGGGAGGCCCCGGCTTC
>NA|TRBV25-1|NA|TRBJ2-1
CASSEARLGSSYNEQFF
TGTGCCAGCAGTGAGGCCCGACTAGGGAGCTCCTACAATGAGCAGTTCTTC
>NA|TRBV7-3|NA|TRBJ2-1
CASSPEPTVNEQFF
TGTGCCAGCAGCCCTGAGCCCACGGTCAATGAGCAGTTCTTC
>NA|TRBV6-1|NA|TRBJ2-7
CASSVLRGGQYF
TGTGCCAGCAGTGTGTTAAGAGGGGGGCAGTACTTC
>NA|TRBV9|NA|TRBJ2-5
CASSVWGSPQETQYF
TGTGCCAGCAGCGTTTGGGGTTCACCTCAAGAGACCCAGTACTTC
>TRBD1|TRBV27|few|TRBJ1-2
CASKVTGDYGYTF
TGTGCCAGCAAGGTGACAGGGGACTATGGCTACACCTTC
>NA|TRBV5-5|NA|TRBJ2-7
CASSPPDSRGQYF
TGTGCCAGCAGCCCACCCGACAGTCGGGGGCAGTACTTC
>TRBD2|TRBV19|NA|TRBJ2-1
CASSIGVLAGHEQFF
TGTGCCAGTAGTATAGGGGTACTAGCGGGGCATGAGCAGTTCTTC